The source of this TCR beta chain is a study of post-analysis software for immune sequencing data (dated by TCRdb to 2014 to 2015). Context from the whole study: Relapsing-remitting, secondary progressive and progressive-relapsing multiple sclerosis were recorded as disease courses, and subtype annotation was lacking for some patients. A subset of samples was prepared in parallel using single-end sample barcoding, then pooled and co-amplified after Illumina adapter ligation. The patient repertoires were compared against 11 previously published healthy control repertoires obtained from donors aged about 6 to 28 years.

The receptor library was made with PCR. These reads were obtained on an Illumina HiSeq 2500. To reduce PCR and sequencing biases, unique molecular identifiers were incorporated into the TCR beta cDNA libraries. Per 1 to 10 million input T cells, some 500,000 cDNA molecules were obtained, such that each molecule approximated one T cell. The patient libraries were prepared and sequenced using the same protocol as the earlier healthy control dataset. Within a given batch, samples were prepared together, multiplexed and sequenced on the same HiSeq lane. The paper's data handling went like this. Raw barcoded reads were processed with MIGEC, discarding single-read molecular identifier groups before consensus assembly and CDR3 extraction. Clonotype tables were post-analysed with VDJtools, normalizing diversity by down-sampling all datasets to the smallest sample size. To correct batch-related cross-sample contamination, repertoire overlap clustering matched CDR3 amino acid sequences but not nucleotide sequences. The public reads were reanalyzed by TCRdb: fastp trimming at Q25, MiXCR alignment, in-frame beta chains only. Rows are unified per CDR3 protein, each entry keeping the most common DNA and genes. These V and J calls rely on TCRdb rather than the paper's analysis. This sample gives about 770,000 distinct CDR3 sequences in total; around 45% of them show up just once. The ten largest clonotypes hold just under 5% of the sample.

To demonstrate the VDJtools post-analysis software, the study profiled TCR beta repertoires from the peripheral blood of about 13 young patients with multiple sclerosis. The multiple sclerosis patients were children and adolescents between about 6 and 16 years of age. In this sample, this clonotype turned up a few times. There is no known antigen for this receptor. No quality values exist for individual bases; no much larger clone is one base distant. What the research found in general, with its limitations: Strong co-clustering of samples prepared in the same batch was shown by direct clustering with F measure, prompting a batch-effect correction. The control group was slightly older than the multiple sclerosis patient group. Significantly lower normalized Chao1 diversity was found in multiple sclerosis patients than in controls, suggesting substantial peripheral T-cell clonal expansion. A handful of TRBV segments, including TRBV5-6, TRBV5-1 and TRBV20-1, were significantly more frequent in patients than controls.

V lost 5 bases and J lost 2 bases; the stretch between them is 16 bases long. Its CDR3 holds 15 amino acids, cysteine through phenylalanine. The DNA shown is the 45-base CDR3, in frame from base 1. The sequencing sample was made of blood. This chain joins TRBV12-3 or TRBV12-4 to TRBJ2-7, and perhaps TRBD1 as D gene, on 6 matching bases. The TCR comes from a girl between 5 and 17 years old with multiple sclerosis. The nucleotide sequence reads as follows: TGTGCCAGCAGTCAGGGGACCGAAGCAACCTACGAGCAGTACTTC. The translation is CASSQGTEATYEQYF.